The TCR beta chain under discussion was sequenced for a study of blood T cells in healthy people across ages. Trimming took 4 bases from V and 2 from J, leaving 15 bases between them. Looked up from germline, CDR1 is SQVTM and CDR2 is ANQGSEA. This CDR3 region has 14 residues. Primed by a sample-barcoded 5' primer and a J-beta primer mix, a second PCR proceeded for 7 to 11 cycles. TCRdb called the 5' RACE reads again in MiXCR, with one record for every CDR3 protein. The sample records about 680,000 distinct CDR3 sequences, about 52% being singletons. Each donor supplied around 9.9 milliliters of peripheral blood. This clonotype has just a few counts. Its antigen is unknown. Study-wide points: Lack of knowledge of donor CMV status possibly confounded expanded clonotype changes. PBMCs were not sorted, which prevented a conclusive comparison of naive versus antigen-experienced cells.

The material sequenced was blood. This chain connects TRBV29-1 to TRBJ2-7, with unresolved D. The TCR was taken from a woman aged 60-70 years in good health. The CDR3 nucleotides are TGCAGCGTTGTTGGGGTATTAGGGACCTACGAGCAGTACTTC. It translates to CSVVGVLGTYEQYF.